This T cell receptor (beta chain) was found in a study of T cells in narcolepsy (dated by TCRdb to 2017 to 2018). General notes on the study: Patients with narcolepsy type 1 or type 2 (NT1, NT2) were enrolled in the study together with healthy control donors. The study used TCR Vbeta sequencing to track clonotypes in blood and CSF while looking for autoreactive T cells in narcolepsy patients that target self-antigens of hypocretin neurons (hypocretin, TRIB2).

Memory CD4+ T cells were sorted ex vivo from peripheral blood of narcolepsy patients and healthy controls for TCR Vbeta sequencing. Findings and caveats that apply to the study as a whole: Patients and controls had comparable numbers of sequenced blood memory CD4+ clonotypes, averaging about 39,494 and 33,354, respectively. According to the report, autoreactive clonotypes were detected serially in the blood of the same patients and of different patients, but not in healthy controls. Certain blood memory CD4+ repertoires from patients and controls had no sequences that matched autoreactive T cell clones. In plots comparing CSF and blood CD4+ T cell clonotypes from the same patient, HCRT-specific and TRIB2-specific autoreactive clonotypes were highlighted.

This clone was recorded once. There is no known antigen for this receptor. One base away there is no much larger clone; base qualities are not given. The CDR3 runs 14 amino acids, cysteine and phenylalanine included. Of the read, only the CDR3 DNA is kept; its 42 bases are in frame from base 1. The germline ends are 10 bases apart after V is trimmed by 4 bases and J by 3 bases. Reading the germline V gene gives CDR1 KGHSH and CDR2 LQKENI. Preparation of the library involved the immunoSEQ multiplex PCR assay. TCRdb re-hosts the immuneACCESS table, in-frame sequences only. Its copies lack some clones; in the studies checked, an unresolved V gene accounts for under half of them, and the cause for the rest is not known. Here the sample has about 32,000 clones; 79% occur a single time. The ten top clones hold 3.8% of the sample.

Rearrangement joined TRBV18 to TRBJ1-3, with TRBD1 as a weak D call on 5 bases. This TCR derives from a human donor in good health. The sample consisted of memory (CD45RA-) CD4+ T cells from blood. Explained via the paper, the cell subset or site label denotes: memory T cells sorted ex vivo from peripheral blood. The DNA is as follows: TGTGCCAGCTCACGAGGGGAAGGTGGAAACACCATATATTTT. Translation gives CASSRGEGGNTIYF.